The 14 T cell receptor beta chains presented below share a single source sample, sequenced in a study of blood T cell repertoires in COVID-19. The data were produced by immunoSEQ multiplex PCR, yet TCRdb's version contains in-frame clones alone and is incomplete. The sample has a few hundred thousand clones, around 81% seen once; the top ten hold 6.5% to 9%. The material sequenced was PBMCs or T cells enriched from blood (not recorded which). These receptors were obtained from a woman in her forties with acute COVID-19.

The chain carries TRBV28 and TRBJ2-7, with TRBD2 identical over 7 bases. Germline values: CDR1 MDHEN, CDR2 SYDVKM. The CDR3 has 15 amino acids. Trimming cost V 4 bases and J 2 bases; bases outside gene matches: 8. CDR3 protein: CASSSPASGPYEQYF. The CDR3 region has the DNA TGTGCCAGCAGTTCTCCGGCTAGCGGCCCCTACGAGCAGTACTTC.

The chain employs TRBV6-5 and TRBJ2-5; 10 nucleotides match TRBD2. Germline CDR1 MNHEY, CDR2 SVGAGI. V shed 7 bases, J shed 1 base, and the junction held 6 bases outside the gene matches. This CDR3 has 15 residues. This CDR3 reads CASILAGEGQETQYF. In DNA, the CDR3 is TGTGCCAGCATCCTAGCGGGGGAGGGCCAAGAGACCCAGTACTTC.

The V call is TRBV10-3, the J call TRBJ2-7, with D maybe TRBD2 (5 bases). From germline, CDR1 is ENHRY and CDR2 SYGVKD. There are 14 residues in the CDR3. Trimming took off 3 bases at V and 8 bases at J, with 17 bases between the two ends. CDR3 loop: CAISDSSEGEKQYF. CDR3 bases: TGTGCCATCAGTGATTCGAGCGAGGGAGAAAAGCAGTACTTC.

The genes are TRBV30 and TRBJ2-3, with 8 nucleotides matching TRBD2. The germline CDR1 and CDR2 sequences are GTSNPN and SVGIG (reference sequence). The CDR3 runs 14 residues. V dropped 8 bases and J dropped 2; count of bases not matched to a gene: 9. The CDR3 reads CAKSIAGYTDTQYF. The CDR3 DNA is TGTGCCAAAAGCATAGCGGGGTACACAGATACGCAGTATTTT.

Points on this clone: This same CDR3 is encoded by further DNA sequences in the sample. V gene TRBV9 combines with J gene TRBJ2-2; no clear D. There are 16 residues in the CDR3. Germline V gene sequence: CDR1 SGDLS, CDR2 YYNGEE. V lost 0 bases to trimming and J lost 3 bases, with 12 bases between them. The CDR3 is CASSVVSGGDTGELFF. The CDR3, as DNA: TGTGCCAGCAGCGTAGTTTCGGGTGGTGACACCGGGGAGCTGTTTTTT.

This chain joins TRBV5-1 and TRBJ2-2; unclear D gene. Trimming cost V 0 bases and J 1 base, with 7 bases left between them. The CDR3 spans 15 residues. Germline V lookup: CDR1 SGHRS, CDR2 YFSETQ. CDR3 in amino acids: CASSLGRLNTGELFF. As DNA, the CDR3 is TGCGCCAGCAGCTTGGGGCGGCTGAACACCGGGGAGCTGTTTTTT.

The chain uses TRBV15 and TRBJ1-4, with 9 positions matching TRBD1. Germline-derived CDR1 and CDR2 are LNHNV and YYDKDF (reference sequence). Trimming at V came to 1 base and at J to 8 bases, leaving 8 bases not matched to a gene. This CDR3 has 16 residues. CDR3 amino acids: CATSRGPQGAQEKLFF. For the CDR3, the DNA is TGTGCCACCAGCAGAGGGCCACAGGGGGCACAGGAAAAACTGTTTTTT.

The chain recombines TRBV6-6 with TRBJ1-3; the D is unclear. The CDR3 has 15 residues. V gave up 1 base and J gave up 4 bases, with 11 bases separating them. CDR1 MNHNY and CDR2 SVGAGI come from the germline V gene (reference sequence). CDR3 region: CASSYLAGRGNTIYF. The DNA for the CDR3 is TGTGCCAGCAGTTACTTGGCGGGTAGGGGAAACACCATATATTTT.

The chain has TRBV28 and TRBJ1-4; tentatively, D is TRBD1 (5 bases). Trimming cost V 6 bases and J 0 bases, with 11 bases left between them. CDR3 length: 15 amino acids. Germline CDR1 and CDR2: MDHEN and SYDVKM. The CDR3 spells CASRGQIATNEKLFF. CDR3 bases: TGTGCCAGCAGAGGACAAATTGCAACTAATGAAAAACTGTTTTTT.

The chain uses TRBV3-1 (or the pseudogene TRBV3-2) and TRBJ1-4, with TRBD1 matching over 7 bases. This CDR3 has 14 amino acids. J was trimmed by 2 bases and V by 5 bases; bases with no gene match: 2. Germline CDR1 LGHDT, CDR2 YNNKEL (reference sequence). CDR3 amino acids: CASSKGATNEKLFF. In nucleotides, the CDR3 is TGTGCCAGCAGCAAGGGGGCGACTAATGAAAAACTGTTTTTT.

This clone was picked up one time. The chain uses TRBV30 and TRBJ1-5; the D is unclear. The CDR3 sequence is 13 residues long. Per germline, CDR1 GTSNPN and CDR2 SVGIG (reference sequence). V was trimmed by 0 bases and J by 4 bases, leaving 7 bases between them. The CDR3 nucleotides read TGTGCCTGGAGTGTAGTGGAGAATCAGCCCCAGCATTTT. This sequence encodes CAWSVVENQPQHF.

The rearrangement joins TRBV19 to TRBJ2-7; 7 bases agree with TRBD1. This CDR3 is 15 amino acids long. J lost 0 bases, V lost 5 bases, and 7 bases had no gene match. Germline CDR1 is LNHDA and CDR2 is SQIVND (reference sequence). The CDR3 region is CASSFGTASSYEQYF. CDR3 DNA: TGTGCCAGTAGTTTCGGGACAGCGAGCTCCTACGAGCAGTACTTC. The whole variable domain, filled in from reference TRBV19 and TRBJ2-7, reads DGGITQSPKYLFRKEGQNVTLSCEQNLNHDAMYWYRQDPGQGLRLIYYSQIVNDFQKGDIAEGYSVSREKKESFPLTVTSAQKNPTAFYLCASSFGTASSYEQYFGPGTRLTVT.

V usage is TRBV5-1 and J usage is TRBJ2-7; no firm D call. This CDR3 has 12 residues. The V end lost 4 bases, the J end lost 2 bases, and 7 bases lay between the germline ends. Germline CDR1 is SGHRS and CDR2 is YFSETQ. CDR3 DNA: TGCGCCAGCAGCACCGGTCCCTACGAGCAGTACTTC. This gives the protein CASSTGPYEQYF.

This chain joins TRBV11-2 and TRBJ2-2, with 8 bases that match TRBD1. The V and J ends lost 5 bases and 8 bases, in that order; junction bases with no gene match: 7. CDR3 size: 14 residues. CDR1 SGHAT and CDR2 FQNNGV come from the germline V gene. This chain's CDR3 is CASSKDRAIGELFF. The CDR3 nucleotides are TGTGCCAGCAGCAAGGACAGGGCGATAGGGGAGCTGTTTTTT.